This T cell receptor (beta chain) was documented in a study of molecular identifiers for immune sequencing clone quantification. In the study overall: In replicates, RNA taken from around 18,000 or 91,000 naive CD8 cells was divided five ways, and four portions underwent sequencing. Overall study results and limits: Clones that exceeded 20 RNA copies held over 99% of effector molecules, yet under 1% in naive cells.

Previously reported methods and listed TCR primers produced the bulk TCR libraries. MiXCR, applied by TCRdb to the PCR reads, yields one record per CDR3 protein. The sample lists nearly 650,000 distinct CDR3 sequences, 25% seen once, with 0.78% in the top ten. Naive CD8 T cells, phenotype CD8+CD4-CCR7+CD45RA+, were sorted. The table lists this clonotype with many counts. Its antigen is as yet unknown. The CDR3 covers 18 residues. Germline values: CDR1 LGHNA, CDR2 YSLEER. The V and J ends lost 1 base and 0 bases, in that order; junction bases with no gene match: 9. The clonotype originates from a human donor in good health. Some libraries in this study had Jurkat cell RNA spiked in. The sequenced sample was naive CD8+ T cells from blood, with Jurkat cell RNA spiked in. Noted subset: FACS-sorted CD8+CD4-CCR7+CD45RA+ naive T cells. The chain uses TRBV4-3 and TRBJ2-1, with 7 bases matching TRBD1. The CDR3: CASSQGTVQGSSYNEQFF. CDR3 coding DNA: TGCGCCAGCAGCCAAGGAACGGTACAGGGGAGCTCCTACAATGAGCAGTTCTTC.